This TCR beta chain was documented in a study of blood T cell repertoires in COVID-19. About the study: PBMCs, B-cell-depleted T cells, or T cells were the source of the cDNA or gDNA that made up the material.

The J segment lost 3 bases and the V segment lost 4 bases, leaving 5 bases of the junction unmatched. Germline CDR1 SGHTA, CDR2 FQGTGA. The CDR3 has 14 residues. Per the original methods: How many nucleated cells were present was estimated from reference gene primer amplification. Profiled with immunoSEQ multiplex PCR; TCRdb holds only in-frame clones, not every one. D and trimming were read from the DNA, whereas the V and J calls and clone size are those reported in that table. The sample contains 70,000 to 90,000 clones, around 90% of which appear only once. This clone was counted once. Sequenced input: peripheral blood. The V and J genes are TRBV7-3 and TRBJ1-1; 7 bases match TRBD1. The sequence was obtained from an elderly man with active or convalescent COVID-19. This CDR3 is CASSSRQGDTEAFF. The CDR3, as DNA: TGTGCCAGCAGCTCGCGACAGGGTGACACTGAAGCTTTCTTT. The variable domain in full, with the rest retrieved from reference TRBV7-3 and TRBJ1-1, is GAGVSQTPSNKVTEKGKYVELRCDPISGHTALYWYRQSLGQGPEFLIYFQGTGAADDSGLPNDRFFAVRPEGSVSTLKIQRTERGDSAVYLCASSSRQGDTEAFFGQGTRLTVV.